This entry concerns a single TCR beta chain. Authors' processing steps: It was from reference gene primer amplification that nucleated cell counts were estimated. TCRdb's table, derived via immunoSEQ multiplex PCR, lists solely in-frame clones and lacks some. The V and J calls and the clone size are those of that table, but D and trimming were determined from the DNA. Among 250,000 to 350,000 clones, over 75% were seen once, and the ten largest hold 0.95% to 1.3%. This entry belongs to a study of blood T cell repertoires in COVID-19. Individuals aged about 18 to 90 years were recruited from roughly 23 US areas. Cohort 3 donors were reported recovered after two negative PCRs, clearance, or symptom resolution. This TCR derives from a woman in her thirties who had recovered from COVID-19. The sequenced sample consisted of PBMCs or T cells enriched from blood (not recorded which).

The CDR3 bases are TGTGCCAGCAGCCTCTTAGCGGGACTGGGCACCGGGGAGCTGTTTTTT. This gives the protein CASSLLAGLGTGELFF. V usage is TRBV7-2 and J usage is TRBJ2-2; 8 nucleotides line up with TRBD2. The germline gives CDR1 SGHTA, CDR2 FQGNSA. The CDR3 loop spans 16 amino acids. The J segment lost 4 bases and the V segment lost 5 bases, leaving 9 bases of the junction unmatched.